The rows below give T cell receptor beta chains drawn from one sample of a study of regulatory T cells in long-lasting Graves disease. MiXCR, applied by TCRdb to the multiplex PCR reads, yields one record per CDR3 protein. The data show about 430,000 distinct CDR3 sequences, about 15% seen once. The sample was also reused in another study, on T cells in Graves' hyperthyroidism and ophthalmopathy.

Sample: peripheral blood mononuclear cells (PBMCs), taken at new diagnosis, from a patient treated with antithyroid drugs. The receptors were gathered from a middle-aged woman with Graves disease. Each CDR3 is given with its conserved first and last residue. The D gene is left open where the match is weak.

>NA|TRBV19
CASTSRGGSYNEQFF
>NA|TRBV19
CASSIAGEVAGELFF
>NA|TRBV12-3/TRBV12-4
CASSPSVGLGEQYF
>NA|TRBV7-9
CASSLPLGSSANGGYTF
>TRBD1|TRBV6-5
CASSWTGSGAYEQYF
>NA|TRBV20-1
CSARGSGTLSNQPQHF
>NA|TRBV30
CAWTPLDSRNSPLHF
>NA|TRBV7-9
CASSLPGTHQFF
>TRBD2|TRBV20-1
CSASQKRASWEGRIDNEQFF
>NA|TRBV27
CASTLRQVYGYTF
>TRBD1|TRBV6-1
CASSQDRGGSEKLFF
>NA|TRBV18
CASSPPGRPTETQYF
>NA|TRBV20-1
CSASTGRDNMETQYF
>TRBD2|TRBV11-3
CASSLDGLAEETQYF
>NA|TRBV25-1
CASSEFNGELFF
>NA|TRBV5-1
CASSLAPTNAYEQYF
>NA|TRBV28
CASSSNGNADYGYTF
>TRBD1|TRBV7-6
CASSLADRGIYEQYF
>TRBD1|TRBV30
CASREVIRGRTEAFF
>TRBD2|TRBV6-1
CASMRGTSRSYEQYF
>NA|TRBV28
CASSLPGSSYNSPLHF
>NA|TRBV7-9
CASRRDVYEQFF
>NA|TRBV5-1
CASSLAMESDTQYF
>TRBD2|TRBV28
CASSFRRGRAYNEQFF
>NA|TRBV28
CASSLGPVGGYSNQPQHF
>NA|TRBV11-2
CASSLGQGFYEQYF
>TRBD1|TRBV3-1
CASSQEVIGTAPTEAFF
>NA|TRBV3-1
CASSQGRTFSYEQYF
>TRBD1|TRBV28
CASSLPQGAGGQPQHF
>NA|TRBV28
CASSVTNEQYF
>TRBD2|TRBV7-6
CASSARGRVNEQFF
>TRBD1|TRBV2
CASSSGQGINIQYF
>NA|TRBV28
CATRANTEAFF
>NA|TRBV28
CAAGGEPFIAQYF
>NA|TRBV29-1
CSVYHNNEQFF
>TRBD2|TRBV3-1
CASSQLGAGGGNEQFF
>NA|TRBV2
CASKDPEHPNQPQHF
>NA|TRBV29-1
CSVEVVRGSGYEQYF
>NA|TRBV4-2
CASSQESVRGGELFF
>NA|TRBV12-3/TRBV12-4
CASSRGEGASAYEQYF
>NA|TRBV9
CASSVESAYNEQFF